What follows is one TCR beta chain and its context. This receptor's antigen is unknown. Per-nucleotide qualities are absent, and no much larger clonotype sits a single base away. The record originates from a study of CD8+CD57+ T cells in acquired aplastic anemia (dated by TCRdb to 2017 to 2018). Regarding the research as a whole: Extracted DNA from sorted CD4+ and CD8+ cells averaged 3.2 ug, ranging from roughly 0.2 to 30 ug. A CD8+CD57+ expansion meant a frequency higher than the mean frequency seen in healthy subjects. The paper as a whole reports these results and caveats: Around 30 CD8+ CDR3 sequences were found to be shared between patients and controls, but these sequences appeared to be highly expressed in patients and within the immunodominant clones of the patients. CD8+ Simpson's diversity did not differ significantly between patients and healthy controls (P=0.060).

The CDR3 starts with the cysteine, ends with the phenylalanine, and has 16 residues. CDR3 DNA is the only sequence kept; it has 48 bases, read in frame from the first base. CDR1 and CDR2 are read off the germline V gene (reference sequence) as DFQATT and SNEGSKA. V ends up 4 bases short and J 4 bases short, with an unmatched junction base count of 9. Expansion of CD8+CD57+ cells had been shown by flow cytometry in the patients chosen for sequencing. All patients had severe acquired aplastic anemia diagnosed by International Study of Aplastic Anemia and Agranulocytosis and Camitta criteria. At the time blood was sampled, none of the patients had received any therapy. In the study, sorted CD4+ and CD8+ blood T cells from patients with severe aplastic anemia and from healthy subjects underwent deep sequencing of TCR repertoires. In the USA, patient enrollment took place under clinicaltrials.gov protocols 00001620, 01623167, 00001397, 00071045, 00081523 and 00961064. Ficoll-Paque density gradient centrifugation was used to isolate peripheral blood mononuclear cells. Before DNA extraction, CD4+ and CD8+ T cells were sorted by FACS or by magnetic beads.

Genomic DNA was used as template for profiling of TCR beta VDJ combinations and CDR3 sequences. An Illumina HiSeq 2000 was the platform used for TCR repertoire sequencing. The authors' analysis ran thus. TRBV/TRBJ rearrangement plots, CDR3 size and DJ length profiles, and Simpson's diversity index were used to evaluate the repertoires. The most abundant DNA sequence in the deep sequencing data was defined as the immunodominant clone. CDR3 amino acid sequences were checked for sharing across subjects and were also compared against the VDJdb database and published repertoires. TCRdb reanalyzed the raw reads on its own, using fastp at Q25 for trimming and MiXCR for clone calling, and kept in-frame beta chains. For every CDR3 protein sequence, its rows merge into one entry that carries the most common genes and DNA. None of the V and J calls come from the authors' own analysis; TCRdb made them. The sample table lists roughly 290,000 distinct CDR3 sequences, roughly 59% of them with a count of one. Under 1.5% of the sample lies in the top ten.

The receptor comes from a human donor with aplastic anemia. The sample was sorted CD4+, CD8+, or CD8+CD57+ T cells (not recorded which) from PBMCs. The V gene is TRBV20-1 and the J gene is TRBJ2-1, and 11 junctional nucleotides match TRBD2. The CDR3 reads as follows: CSAKMEGLAAYNEQFF. In nucleotide form, the sequence is TGCAGTGCTAAGATGGAGGGACTAGCGGCTTACAATGAGCAGTTCTTC.